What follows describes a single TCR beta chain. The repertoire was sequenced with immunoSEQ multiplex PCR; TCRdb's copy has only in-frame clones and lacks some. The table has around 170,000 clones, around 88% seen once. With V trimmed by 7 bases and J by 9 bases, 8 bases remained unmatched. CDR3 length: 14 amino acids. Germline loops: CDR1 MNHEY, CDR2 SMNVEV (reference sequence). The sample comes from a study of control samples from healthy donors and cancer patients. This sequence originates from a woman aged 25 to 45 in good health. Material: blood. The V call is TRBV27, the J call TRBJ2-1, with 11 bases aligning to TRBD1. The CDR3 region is CASMSWTGGIEQFF. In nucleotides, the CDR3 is TGTGCCAGCATGTCGTGGACAGGGGGCATTGAGCAGTTCTTC.